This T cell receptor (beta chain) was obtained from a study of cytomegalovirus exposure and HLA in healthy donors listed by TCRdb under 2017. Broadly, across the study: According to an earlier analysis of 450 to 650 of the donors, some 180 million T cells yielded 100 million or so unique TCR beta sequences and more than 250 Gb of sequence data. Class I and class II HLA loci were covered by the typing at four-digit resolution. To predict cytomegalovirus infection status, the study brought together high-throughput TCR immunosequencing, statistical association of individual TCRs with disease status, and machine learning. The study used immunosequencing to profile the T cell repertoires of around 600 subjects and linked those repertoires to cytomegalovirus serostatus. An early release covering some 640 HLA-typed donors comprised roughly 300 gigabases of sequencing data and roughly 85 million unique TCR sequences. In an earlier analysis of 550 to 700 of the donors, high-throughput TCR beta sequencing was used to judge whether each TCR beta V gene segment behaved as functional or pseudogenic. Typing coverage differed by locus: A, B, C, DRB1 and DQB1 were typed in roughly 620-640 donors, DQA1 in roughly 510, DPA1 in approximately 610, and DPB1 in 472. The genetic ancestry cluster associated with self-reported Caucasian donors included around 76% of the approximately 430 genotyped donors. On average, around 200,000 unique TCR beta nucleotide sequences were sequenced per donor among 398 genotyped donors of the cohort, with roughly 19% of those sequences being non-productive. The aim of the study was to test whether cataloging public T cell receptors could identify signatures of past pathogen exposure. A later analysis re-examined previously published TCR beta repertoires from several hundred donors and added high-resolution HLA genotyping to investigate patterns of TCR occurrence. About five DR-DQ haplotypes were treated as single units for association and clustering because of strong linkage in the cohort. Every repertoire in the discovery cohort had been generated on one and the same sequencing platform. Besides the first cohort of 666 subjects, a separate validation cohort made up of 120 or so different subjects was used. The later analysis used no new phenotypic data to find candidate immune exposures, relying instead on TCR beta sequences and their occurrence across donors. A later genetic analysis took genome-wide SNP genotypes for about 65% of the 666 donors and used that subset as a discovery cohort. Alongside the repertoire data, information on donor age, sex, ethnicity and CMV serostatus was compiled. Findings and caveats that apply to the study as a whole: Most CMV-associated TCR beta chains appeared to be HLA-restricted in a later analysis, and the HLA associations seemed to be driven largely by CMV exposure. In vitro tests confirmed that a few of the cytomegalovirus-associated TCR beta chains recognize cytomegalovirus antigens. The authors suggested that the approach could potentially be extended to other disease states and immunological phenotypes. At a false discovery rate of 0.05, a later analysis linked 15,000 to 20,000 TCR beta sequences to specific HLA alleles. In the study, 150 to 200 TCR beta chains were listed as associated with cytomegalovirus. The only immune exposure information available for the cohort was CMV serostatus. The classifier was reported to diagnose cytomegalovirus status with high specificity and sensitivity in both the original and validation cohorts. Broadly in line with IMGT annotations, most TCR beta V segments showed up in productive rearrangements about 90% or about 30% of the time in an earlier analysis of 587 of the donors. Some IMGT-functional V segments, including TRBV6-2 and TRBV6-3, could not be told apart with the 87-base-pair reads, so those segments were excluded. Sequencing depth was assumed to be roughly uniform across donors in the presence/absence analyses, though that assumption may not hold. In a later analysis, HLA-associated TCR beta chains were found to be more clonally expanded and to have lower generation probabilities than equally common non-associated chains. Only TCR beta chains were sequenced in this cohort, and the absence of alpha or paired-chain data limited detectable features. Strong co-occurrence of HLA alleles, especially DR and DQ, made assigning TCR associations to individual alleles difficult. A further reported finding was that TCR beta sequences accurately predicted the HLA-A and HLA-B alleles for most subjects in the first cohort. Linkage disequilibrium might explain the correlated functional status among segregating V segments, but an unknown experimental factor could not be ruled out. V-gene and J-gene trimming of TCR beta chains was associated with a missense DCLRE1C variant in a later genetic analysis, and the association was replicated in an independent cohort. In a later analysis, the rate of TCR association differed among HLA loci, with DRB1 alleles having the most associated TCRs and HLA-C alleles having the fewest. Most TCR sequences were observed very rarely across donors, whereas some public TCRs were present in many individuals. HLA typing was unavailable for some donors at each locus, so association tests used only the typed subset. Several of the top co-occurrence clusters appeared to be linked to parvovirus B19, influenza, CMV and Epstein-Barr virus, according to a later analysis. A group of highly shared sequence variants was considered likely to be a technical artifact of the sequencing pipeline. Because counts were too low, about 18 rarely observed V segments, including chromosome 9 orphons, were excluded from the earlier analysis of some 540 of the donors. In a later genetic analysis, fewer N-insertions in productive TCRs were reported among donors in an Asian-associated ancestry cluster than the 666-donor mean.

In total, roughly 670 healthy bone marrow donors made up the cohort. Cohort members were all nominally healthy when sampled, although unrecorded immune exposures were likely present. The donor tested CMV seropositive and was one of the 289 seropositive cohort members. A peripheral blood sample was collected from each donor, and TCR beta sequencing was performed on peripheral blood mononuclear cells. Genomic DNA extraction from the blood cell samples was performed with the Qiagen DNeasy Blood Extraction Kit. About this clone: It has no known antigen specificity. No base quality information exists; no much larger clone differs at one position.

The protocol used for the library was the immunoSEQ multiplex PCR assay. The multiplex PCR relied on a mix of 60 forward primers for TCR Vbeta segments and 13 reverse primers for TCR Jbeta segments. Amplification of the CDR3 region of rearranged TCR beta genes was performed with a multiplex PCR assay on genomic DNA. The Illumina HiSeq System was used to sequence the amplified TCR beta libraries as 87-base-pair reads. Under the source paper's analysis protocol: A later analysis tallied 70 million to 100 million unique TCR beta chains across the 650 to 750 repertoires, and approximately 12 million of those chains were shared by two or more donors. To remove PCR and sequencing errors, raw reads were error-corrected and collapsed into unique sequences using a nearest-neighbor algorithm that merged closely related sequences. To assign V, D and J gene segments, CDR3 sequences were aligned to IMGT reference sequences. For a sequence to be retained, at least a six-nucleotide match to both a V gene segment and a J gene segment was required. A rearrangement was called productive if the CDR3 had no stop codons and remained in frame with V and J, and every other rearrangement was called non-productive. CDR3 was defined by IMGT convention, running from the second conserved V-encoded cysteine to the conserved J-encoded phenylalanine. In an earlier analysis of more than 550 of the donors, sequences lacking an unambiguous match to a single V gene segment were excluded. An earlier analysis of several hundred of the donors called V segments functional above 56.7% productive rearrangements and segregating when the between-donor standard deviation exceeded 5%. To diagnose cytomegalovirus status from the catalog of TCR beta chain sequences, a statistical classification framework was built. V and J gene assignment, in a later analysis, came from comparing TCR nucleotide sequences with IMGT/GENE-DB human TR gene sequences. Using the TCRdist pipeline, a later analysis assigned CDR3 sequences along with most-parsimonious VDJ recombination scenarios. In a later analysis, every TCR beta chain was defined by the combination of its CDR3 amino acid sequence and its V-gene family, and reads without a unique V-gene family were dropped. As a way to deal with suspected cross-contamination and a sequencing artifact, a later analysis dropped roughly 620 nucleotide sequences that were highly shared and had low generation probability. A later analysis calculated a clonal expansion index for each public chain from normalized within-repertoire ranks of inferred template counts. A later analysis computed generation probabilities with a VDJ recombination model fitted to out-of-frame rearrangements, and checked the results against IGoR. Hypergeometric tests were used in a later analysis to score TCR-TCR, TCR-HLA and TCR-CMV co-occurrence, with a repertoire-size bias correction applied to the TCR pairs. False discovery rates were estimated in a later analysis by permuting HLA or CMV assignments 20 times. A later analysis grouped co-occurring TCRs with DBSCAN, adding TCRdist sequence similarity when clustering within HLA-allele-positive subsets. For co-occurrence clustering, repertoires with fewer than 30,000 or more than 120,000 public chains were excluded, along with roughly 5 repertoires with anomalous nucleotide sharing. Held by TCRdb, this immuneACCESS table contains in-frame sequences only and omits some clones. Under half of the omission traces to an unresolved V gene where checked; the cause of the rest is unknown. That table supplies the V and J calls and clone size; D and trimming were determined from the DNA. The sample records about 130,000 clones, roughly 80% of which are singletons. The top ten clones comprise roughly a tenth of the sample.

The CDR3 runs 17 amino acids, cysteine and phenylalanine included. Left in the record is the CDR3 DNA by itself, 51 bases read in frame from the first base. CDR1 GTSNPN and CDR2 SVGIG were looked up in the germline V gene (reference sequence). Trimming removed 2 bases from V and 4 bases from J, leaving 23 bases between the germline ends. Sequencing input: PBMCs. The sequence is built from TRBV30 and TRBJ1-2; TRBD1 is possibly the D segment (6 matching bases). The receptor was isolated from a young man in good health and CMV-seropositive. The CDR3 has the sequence CAWSQGRTGIQGYGYTF. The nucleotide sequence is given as TGTGCCTGGAGTCAAGGAAGAACAGGGATTCAGGGCTATGGCTACACCTTC.